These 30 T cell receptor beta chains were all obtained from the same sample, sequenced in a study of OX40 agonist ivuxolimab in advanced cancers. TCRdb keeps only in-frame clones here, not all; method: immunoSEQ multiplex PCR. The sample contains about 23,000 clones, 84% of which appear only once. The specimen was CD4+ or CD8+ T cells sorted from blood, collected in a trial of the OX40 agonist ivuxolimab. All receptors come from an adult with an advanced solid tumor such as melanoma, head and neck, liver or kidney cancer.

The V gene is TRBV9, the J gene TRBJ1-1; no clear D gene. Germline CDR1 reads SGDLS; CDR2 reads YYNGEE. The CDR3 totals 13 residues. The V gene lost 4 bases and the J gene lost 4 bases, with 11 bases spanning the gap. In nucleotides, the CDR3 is TGTGCCAGCAGCCCTCGGACGGGCACTGAAGCTTTCTTT. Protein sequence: CASSPRTGTEAFF. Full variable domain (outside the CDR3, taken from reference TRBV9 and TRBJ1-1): DSGVTQTPKHLITATGQRVTLRCSPRSGDLSVYWYQQSLDQGLQFLIQYYNGEERAKGNILERFSAQQFPDLHSELNLSSLELGDSALYFCASSPRTGTEAFFGQGTRLTVV.

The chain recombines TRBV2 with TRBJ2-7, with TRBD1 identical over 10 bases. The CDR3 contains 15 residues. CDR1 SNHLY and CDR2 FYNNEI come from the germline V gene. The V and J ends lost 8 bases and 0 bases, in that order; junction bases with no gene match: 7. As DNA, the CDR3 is TGTGCCAGCTCAAGGGACAGGGGACACTCCTACGAGCAGTACTTC. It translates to CASSRDRGHSYEQYF.

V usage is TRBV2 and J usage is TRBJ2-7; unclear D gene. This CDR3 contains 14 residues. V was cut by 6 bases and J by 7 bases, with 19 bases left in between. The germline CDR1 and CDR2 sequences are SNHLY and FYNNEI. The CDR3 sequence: CASSVYGREGEQYF. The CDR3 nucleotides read TGTGCCAGCAGCGTATACGGACGCGAAGGGGAGCAGTACTTC.

The DNA of the CDR3 is TGCGCCAGCAGTGAGGCTACAGGGGCAGATACGCAGTATTTT. Its translation: CASSEATGADTQYF. This chain links TRBV10-1 with TRBJ2-3, with TRBD1 matching 7 bases. Germline V gives CDR1 WNHNN, CDR2 SYGVQD (reference sequence). The J segment lost 4 bases and the V segment lost 2 bases, leaving 3 bases of the junction unmatched. There are 14 residues in the CDR3.

In DNA, the CDR3 is TGTGCCAGCGGCAGCGGGGGGGCCGGTGATACGCAGTATTTT. Residues: CASGSGGAGDTQYF. The rearrangement links TRBV9 to TRBJ2-3; 10 nucleotides match TRBD2. CDR3 size: 14 residues. In germline, CDR1 is SGDLS, CDR2 YYNGEE. Germline trimming cut 7 bases from V and 6 bases from J; bases unmatched to any gene: 8.

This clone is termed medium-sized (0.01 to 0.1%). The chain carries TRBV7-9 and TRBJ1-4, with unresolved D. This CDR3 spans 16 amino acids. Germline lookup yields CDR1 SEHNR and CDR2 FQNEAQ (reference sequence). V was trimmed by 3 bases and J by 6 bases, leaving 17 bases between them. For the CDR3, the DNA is TGTGCCAGCAGCTTTACGGCTAGGGTGTTGGATGAAAAACTGTTTTTT. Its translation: CASSFTARVLDEKLFF.

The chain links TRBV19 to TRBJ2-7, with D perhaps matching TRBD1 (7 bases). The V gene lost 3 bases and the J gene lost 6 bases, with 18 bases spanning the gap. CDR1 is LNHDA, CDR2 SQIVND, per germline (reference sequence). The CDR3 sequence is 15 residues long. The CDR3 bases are TGTGCCAGTAGTATCGTCGGAGGGGGCTCGGGCGAGCAGTACTTC. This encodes CASSIVGGGSGEQYF.

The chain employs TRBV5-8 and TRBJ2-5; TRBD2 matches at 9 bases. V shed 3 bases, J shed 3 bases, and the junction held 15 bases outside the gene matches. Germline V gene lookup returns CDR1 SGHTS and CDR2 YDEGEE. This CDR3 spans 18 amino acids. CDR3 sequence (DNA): TGTGCCAGCAGCTCGGCCCCCTTACAGCGGGGGGCTAAAGAGACCCAGTACTTC. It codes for CASSSAPLQRGAKETQYF.

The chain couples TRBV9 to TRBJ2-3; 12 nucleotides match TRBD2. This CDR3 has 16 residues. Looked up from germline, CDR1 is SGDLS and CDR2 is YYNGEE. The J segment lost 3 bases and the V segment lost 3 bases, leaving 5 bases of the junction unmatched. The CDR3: CASSASGGAGTDTQYF. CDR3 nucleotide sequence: TGTGCCAGCAGCGCTAGCGGGGGGGCGGGTACAGATACGCAGTATTTT. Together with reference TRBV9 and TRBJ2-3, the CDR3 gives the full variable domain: DSGVTQTPKHLITATGQRVTLRCSPRSGDLSVYWYQQSLDQGLQFLIQYYNGEERAKGNILERFSAQQFPDLHSELNLSSLELGDSALYFCASSASGGAGTDTQYFGPGTRLTVL.

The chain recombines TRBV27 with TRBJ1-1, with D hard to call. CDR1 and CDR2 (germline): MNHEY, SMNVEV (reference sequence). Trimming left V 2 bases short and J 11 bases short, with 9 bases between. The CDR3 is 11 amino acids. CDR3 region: CASSLGRLAFF. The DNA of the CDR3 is TGTGCCAGCAGTTTAGGGCGGCTGGCTTTCTTT.

CDR3 amino acids: CASSQDRGAGEQYF. The CDR3 bases are TGCGCCAGCAGCCAAGATAGGGGGGCTGGGGAGCAGTACTTC. The chain uses TRBV4-3 and TRBJ2-7; perhaps D is TRBD1 or TRBD2 (6 bases each). The germline V and J ends were trimmed by 0 bases and 7 bases, with 13 bases remaining between them. Germline CDR1 and CDR2: LGHNA and YSLEER. The CDR3 spans 14 residues.

Here the CDR3 DNA reads TGTGCCACCTCGGGTGAATATAGCAATCAGCCCCAGCATTTT. Protein product: CATSGEYSNQPQHF. This chain connects TRBV27 to TRBJ1-5; D remains unclear. V was pared by 10 bases and J by 0 bases, with 13 bases between. The CDR3 is 14 residues long. Germline assignment: CDR1 MNHEY and CDR2 SMNVEV (reference sequence).

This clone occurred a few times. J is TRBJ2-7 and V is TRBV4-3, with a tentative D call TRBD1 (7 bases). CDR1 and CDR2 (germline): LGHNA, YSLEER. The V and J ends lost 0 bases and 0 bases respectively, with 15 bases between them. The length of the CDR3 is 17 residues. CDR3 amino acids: CASSQDVRDSVSYEQYF. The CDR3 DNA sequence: TGCGCCAGCAGCCAAGATGTGCGGGACAGCGTCTCCTACGAGCAGTACTTC.

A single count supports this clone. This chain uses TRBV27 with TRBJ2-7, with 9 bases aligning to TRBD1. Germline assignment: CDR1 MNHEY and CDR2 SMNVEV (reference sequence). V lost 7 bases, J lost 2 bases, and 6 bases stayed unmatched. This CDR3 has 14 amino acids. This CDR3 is CASTPDRGPYEQYF. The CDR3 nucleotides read TGTGCCAGCACCCCGGACAGGGGCCCCTACGAGCAGTACTTC.

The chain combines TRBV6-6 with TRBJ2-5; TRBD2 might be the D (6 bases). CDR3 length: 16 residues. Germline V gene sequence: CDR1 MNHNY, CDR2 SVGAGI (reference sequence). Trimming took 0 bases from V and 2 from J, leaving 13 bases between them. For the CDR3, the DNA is TGTGCCAGCAGTTACTCGGGCGGGGAGCCGCAAGAGACCCAGTACTTC. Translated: CASSYSGGEPQETQYF.

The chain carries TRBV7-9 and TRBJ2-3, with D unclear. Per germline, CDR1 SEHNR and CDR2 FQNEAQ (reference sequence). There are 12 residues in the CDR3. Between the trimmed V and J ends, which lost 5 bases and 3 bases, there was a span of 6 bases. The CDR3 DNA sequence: TGTGCCAGCAGCGTACAAACAGATACGCAGTATTTT. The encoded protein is CASSVQTDTQYF.

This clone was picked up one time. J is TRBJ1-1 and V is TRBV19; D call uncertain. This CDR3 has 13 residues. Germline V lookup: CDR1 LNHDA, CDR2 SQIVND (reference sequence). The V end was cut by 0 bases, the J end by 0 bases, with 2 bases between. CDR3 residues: CASSIEVNTEAFF. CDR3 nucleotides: TGTGCCAGTAGTATAGAAGTGAACACTGAAGCTTTCTTT. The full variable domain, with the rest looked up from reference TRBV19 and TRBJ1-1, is DGGITQSPKYLFRKEGQNVTLSCEQNLNHDAMYWYRQDPGQGLRLIYYSQIVNDFQKGDIAEGYSVSREKKESFPLTVTSAQKNPTAFYLCASSIEVNTEAFFGQGTRLTVV.

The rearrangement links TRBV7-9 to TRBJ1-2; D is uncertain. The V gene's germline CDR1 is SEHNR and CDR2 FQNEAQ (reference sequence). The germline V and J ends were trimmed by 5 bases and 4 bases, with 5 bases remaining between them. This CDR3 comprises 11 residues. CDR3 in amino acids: CASSEAYGYTF. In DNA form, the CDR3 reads TGTGCCAGCAGCGAAGCCTATGGCTACACCTTC.

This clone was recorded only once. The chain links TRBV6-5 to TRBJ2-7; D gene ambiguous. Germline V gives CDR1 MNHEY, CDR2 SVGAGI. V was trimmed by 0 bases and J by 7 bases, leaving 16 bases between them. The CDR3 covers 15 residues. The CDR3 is CASSYSTGPSGEQYF. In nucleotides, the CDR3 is TGTGCCAGCAGTTACTCGACCGGCCCCTCGGGTGAGCAGTACTTC.

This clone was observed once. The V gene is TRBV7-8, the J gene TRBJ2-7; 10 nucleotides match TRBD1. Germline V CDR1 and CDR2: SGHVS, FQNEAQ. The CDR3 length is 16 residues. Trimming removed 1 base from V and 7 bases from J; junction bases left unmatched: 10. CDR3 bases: TGTGCCAGCAGCTTAGGCGGGGGACAGGGGTTTCGAGAGCAGTACTTC. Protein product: CASSLGGGQGFREQYF.

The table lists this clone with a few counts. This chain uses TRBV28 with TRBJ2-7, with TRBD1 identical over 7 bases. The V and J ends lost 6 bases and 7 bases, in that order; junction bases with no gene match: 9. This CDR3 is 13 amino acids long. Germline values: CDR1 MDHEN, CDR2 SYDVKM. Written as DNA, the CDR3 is TGTGCCAGCAGCCCCATCAGGGGGTGGGAGCAGTACTTC. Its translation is CASSPIRGWEQYF. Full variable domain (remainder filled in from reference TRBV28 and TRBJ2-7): DVKVTQSSRYLVKRTGEKVFLECVQDMDHENMFWYRQDPGLGLRLIYFSYDVKMKEKGDIPEGYSVSREKKERFSLILESASTNQTSMYLCASSPIRGWEQYFGPGTRLTVT.

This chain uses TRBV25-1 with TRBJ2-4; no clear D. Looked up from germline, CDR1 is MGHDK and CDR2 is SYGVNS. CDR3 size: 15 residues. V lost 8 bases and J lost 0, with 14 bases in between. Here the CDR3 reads CASARTALAKNIQYF. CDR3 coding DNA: TGTGCCAGCGCCCGTACAGCATTAGCCAAAAACATTCAGTACTTC.

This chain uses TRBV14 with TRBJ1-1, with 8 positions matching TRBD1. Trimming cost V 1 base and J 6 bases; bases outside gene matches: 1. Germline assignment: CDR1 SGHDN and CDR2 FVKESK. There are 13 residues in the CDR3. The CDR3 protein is CASSQAGGPEAFF. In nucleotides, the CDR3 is TGTGCCAGCAGCCAAGCAGGGGGCCCTGAAGCTTTCTTT.

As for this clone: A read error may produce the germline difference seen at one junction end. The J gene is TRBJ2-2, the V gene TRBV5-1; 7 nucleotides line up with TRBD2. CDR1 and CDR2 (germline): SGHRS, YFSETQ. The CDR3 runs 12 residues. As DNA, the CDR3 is TGCGCCAGCAGCTTGATAGGGCGGGAGCTGCTTTTT. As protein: CASSLIGRELLF.

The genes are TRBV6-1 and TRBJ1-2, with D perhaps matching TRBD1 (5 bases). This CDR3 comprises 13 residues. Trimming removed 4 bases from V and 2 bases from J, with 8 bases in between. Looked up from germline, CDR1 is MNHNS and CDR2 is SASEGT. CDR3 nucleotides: TGTGCCAGCAGTGGGGGACCGAACTATGGCTACACCTTC. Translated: CASSGGPNYGYTF.

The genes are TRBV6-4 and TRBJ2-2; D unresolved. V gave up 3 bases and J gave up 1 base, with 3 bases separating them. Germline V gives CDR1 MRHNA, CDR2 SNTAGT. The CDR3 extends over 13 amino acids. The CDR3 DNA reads TGTGCCAGCAGTGAAGGGAACACCGGGGAGCTGTTTTTT. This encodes CASSEGNTGELFF.

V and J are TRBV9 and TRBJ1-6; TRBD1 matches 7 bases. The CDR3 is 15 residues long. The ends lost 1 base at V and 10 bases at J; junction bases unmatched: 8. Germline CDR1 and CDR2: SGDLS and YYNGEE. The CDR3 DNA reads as TGTGCCAGCAGCGTAAACGACAGGGCCGGCTCACCCCTCCACTTT. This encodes CASSVNDRAGSPLHF. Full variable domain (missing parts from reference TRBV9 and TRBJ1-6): DSGVTQTPKHLITATGQRVTLRCSPRSGDLSVYWYQQSLDQGLQFLIQYYNGEERAKGNILERFSAQQFPDLHSELNLSSLELGDSALYFCASSVNDRAGSPLHFGNGTRLTVT.

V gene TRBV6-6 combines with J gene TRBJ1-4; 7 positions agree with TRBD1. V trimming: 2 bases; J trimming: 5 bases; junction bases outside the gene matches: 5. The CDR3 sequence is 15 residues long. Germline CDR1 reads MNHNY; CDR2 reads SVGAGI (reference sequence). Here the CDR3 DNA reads TGTGCCAGCAGTTACCGGACAGGAGAGAATGAAAAACTGTTTTTT. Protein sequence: CASSYRTGENEKLFF.

The CDR3 DNA is TGCGCCAGCAGCTTGGAGGTTCAAAACCCCTACAATGAGCAGTTCTTC. Translation: CASSLEVQNPYNEQFF. The chain employs TRBV5-1 and TRBJ2-1; D gene unclear. The CDR3 is made up of 16 amino acids. Trimming pared 0 bases from V and 2 bases from J, leaving 12 bases between. Germline-derived CDR1 and CDR2 are SGHRS and YFSETQ.

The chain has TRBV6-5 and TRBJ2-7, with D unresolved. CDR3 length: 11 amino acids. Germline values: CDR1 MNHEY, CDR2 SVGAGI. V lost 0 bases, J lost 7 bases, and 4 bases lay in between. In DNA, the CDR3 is TGTGCCAGCAGTTACTCGAGAGAGCAGTACTTC. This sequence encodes CASSYSREQYF.